The rows below give T cell receptor beta chains drawn from one sample of a study of blood T cell dynamics during melanoma immunotherapy. Measured with immunoSEQ multiplex PCR; TCRdb has only the in-frame clones, and not every one. The table records over 10,000 clones, around 85% of them present only once. The sample was blood, taken from a patient treated with checkpoint blockade. These TCRs come from a human donor with melanoma. The CDR3 runs from the conserved cysteine through the conserved F or W. D genes are given only for firm matches.

d_call v_call cdr3_aa
. TRBV6-6 CASRRQGRGYTQYF
TRBD1 TRBV29-1 CSVGDRGLSEQYF
TRBD1 TRBV6-5 CASSSPGQTFYEQYF
. TRBV11-1 CASSPLGLNTEAFF
TRBD1 TRBV4-3 CAGSQEGTGTDTQYF
. TRBV13 CASSLGGNTIYF
TRBD1 TRBV7-3 CASSPFRRQGYTGELFF
TRBD1 TRBV19 CASSIALGTGVITGELFF
TRBD2 TRBV28 CASSPAGGISSYNEQFF
TRBD1 TRBV19 CASSSRQGANEQYF
. TRBV21-1 CASSKVGVREKLFF